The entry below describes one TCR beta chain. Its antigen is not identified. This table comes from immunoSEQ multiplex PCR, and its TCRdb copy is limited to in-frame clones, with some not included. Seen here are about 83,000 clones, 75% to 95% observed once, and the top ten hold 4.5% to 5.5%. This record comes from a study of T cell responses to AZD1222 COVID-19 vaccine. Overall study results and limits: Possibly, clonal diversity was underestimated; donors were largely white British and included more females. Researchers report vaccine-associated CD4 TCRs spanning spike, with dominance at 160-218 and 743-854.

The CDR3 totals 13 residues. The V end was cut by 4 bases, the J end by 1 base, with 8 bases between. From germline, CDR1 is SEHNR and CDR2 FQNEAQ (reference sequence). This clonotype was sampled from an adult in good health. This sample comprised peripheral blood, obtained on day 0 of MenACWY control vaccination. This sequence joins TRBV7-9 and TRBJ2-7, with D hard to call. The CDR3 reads CASSSQSSYEQYF. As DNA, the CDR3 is TGTGCCAGCAGCTCTCAGAGTTCCTACGAGCAGTACTTC. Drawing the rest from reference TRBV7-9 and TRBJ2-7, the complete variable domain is DTGVSQNPRHKITKRGQNVTFRCDPISEHNRLYWYRQTLGQGPEFLTYFQNEAQLEKSRLLSDRFSAERPKGSFSTLEIQRTEQGDSAMYLCASSSQSSYEQYFGPGTRLTVT.